This T cell receptor beta chain was sequenced in a study of T-cell reconstitution after alpha-beta-depleted transplantation in children. Study-wide results and limits: The study traced high day-60 TCRbeta diversity in some patients to surviving recipient T cells and thymic progenitors. Fresh T-cell production supplied most of the T-cell counts and diversity seen one year after transplant.

The CDR3 has 11 amino acids. The germline V gene has CDR1 SQVTM and CDR2 ANQGSEA. The V and J ends lost 2 bases and 6 bases respectively, with 8 bases between them. This clonotype was counted only a few times. No antigen is known for it. Preparation of the TCRbeta library was carried out with unique molecular identifiers. TCRdb independently ran MiXCR on the PCR reads; one entry per CDR3 protein. This sample has approximately 500,000 distinct CDR3 sequences; over 9.5% occur once, and the top ten carry roughly 2%. The chain employs TRBV29-1 and TRBJ2-7; D is undetermined. The sequence derives from a child aged 2 to 10 with inherited bone marrow failure, due to receive a stem cell transplant. The sequenced sample was PBMCs, obtained before TCRalphabeta/CD19-depleted stem cell transplant. CDR3 nucleotides: TGCAGCGTTGAATACGGGTCCGAGCAGTACTTC. It yields the protein CSVEYGSEQYF.